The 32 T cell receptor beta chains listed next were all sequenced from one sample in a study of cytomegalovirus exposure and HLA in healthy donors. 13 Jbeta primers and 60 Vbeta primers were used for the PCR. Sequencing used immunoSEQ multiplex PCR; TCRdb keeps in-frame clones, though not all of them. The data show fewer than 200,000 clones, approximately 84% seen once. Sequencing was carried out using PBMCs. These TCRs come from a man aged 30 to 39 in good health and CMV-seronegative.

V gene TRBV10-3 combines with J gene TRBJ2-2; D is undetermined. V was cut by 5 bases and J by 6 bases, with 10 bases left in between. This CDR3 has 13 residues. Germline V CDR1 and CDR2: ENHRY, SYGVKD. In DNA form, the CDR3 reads TGTGCCATCAGTCTTCAGGTAGCCGGGGAGCTGTTTTTT. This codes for CAISLQVAGELFF.

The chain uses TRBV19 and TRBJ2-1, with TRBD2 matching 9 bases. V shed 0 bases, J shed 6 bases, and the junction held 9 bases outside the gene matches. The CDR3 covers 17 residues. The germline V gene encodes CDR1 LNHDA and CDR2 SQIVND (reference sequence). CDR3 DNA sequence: TGTGCCAGTAGTATAGATGGCGGGGGGGGACTTAGCAATGAGCAGTTCTTC. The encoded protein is CASSIDGGGGLSNEQFF.

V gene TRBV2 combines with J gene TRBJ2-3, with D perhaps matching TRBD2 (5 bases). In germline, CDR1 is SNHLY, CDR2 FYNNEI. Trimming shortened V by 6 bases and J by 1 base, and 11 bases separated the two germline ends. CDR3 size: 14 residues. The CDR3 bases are TGTGCCAGCAGGACCGGGGTCGGCACAGATACGCAGTATTTT. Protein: CASRTGVGTDTQYF.

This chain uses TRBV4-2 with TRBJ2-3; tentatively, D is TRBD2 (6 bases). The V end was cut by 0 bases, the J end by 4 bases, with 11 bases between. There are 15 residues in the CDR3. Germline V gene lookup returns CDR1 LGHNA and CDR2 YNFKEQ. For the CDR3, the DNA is TGTGCCAGCAGCCAAGATACGCCGGGGGCAGATACGCAGTATTTT. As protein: CASSQDTPGADTQYF.

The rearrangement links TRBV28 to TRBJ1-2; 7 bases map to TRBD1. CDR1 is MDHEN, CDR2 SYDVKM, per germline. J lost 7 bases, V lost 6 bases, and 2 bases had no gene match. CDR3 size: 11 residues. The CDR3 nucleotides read TGTGCCAGCAGAACAGGGGCTGGCTACACCTTC. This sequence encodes CASRTGAGYTF.

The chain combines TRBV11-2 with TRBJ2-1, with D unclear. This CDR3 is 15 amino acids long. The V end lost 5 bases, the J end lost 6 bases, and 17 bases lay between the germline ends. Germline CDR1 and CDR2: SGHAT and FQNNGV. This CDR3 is CASSPAARRGNEQFF. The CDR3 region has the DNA TGTGCCAGCAGCCCGGCGGCGCGTAGAGGCAATGAGCAGTTCTTC. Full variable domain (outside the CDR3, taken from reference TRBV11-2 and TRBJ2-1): EAGVAQSPRYKIIEKRQSVAFWCNPISGHATLYWYQQILGQGPKLLIQFQNNGVVDDSQLPKDRFSAERLKGVDSTLKIQPAKLEDSAVYLCASSPAARRGNEQFFGPGTRLTVL.

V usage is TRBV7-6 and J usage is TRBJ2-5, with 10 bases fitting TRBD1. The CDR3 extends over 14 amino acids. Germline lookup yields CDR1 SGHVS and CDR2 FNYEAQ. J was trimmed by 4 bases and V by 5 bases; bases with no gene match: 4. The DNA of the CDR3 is TGTGCCAGCAGCGATCGGACAGGGGGAGAGACCCAGTACTTC. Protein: CASSDRTGGETQYF.

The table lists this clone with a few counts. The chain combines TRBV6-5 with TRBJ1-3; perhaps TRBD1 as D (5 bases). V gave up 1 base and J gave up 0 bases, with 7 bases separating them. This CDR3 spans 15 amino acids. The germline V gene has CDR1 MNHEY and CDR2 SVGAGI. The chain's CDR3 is CASSYFRGSGNTIYF. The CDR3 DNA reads TGTGCCAGCAGTTACTTTAGGGGCTCTGGAAACACCATATATTTT.

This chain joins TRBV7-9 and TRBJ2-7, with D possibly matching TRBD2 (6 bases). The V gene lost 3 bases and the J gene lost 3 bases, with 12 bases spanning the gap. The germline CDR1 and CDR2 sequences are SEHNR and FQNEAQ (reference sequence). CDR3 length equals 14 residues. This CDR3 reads CASSFQGGNYEQYF. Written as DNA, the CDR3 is TGTGCCAGCAGCTTCCAGGGAGGCAACTACGAGCAGTACTTC.

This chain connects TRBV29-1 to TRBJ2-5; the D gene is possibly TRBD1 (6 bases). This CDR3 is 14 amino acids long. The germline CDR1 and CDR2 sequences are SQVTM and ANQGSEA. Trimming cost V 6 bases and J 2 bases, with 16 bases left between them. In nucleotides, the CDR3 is TGCAGCGTACTACCGGGACAAGGACAAGAGACCCAGTACTTC. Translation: CSVLPGQGQETQYF.

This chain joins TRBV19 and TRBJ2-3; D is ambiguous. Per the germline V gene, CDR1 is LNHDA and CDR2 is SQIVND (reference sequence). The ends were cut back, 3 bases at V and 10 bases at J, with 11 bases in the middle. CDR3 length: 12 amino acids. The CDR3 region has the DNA TGTGCCAGTAGTATTACCCCCGGAGCGCAGTATTTT. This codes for CASSITPGAQYF.

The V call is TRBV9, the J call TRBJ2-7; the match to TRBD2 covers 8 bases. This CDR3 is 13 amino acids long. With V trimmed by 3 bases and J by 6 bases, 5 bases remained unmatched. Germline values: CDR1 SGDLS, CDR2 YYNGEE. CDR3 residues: CASSGTSWSEQYF. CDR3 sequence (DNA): TGTGCCAGCAGCGGGACTAGCTGGAGCGAGCAGTACTTC.

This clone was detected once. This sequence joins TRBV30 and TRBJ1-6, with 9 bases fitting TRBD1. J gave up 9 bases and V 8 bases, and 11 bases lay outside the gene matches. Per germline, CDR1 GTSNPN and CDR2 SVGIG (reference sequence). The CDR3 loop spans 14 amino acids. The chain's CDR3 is CAAIPGQGLSPLHF. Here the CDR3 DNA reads TGTGCCGCAATACCGGGACAGGGACTTTCACCCCTCCACTTT.

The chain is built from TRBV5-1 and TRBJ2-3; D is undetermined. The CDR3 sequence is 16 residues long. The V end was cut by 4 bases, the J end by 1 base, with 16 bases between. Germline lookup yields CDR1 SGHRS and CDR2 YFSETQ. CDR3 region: CASSPFLAYRTDTQYF. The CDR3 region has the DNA TGCGCCAGCAGCCCCTTTTTAGCTTATCGCACAGATACGCAGTATTTT.

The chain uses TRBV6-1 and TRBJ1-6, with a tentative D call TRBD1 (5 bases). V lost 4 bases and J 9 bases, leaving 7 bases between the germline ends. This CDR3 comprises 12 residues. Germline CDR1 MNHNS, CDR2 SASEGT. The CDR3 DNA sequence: TGTGCCAGCAGTGGGGGGGGTTCACCCCTCCACTTT. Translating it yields CASSGGGSPLHF.

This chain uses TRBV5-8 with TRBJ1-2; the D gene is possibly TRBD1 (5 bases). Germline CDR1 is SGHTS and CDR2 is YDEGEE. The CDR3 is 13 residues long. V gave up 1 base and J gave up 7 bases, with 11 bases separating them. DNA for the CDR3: TGTGCCAGCAGCTTGATGGGGCGCTTTGGCTACACCTTC. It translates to CASSLMGRFGYTF.

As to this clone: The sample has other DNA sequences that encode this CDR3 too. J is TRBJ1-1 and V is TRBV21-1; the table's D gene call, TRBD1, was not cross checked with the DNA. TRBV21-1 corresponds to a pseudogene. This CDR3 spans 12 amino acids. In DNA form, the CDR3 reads TGTGCCAGGGGGCAGCGGAACACTGAAGCTTTCTTT. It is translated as CARGQRNTEAFF.

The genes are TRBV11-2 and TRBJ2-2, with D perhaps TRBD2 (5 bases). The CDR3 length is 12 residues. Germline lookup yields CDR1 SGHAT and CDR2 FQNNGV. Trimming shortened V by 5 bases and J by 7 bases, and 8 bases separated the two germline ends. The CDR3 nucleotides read TGTGCCAGCAGCCCCGGAGGCGGGGAGCTGTTTTTT. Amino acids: CASSPGGGELFF.

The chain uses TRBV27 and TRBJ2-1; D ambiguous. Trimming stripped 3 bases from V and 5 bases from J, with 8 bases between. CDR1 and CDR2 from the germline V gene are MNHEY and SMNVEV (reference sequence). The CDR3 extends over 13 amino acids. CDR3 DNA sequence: TGTGCCAGCAGTTTCTCCAGAAACAATGAGCAGTTCTTC. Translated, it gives CASSFSRNNEQFF.

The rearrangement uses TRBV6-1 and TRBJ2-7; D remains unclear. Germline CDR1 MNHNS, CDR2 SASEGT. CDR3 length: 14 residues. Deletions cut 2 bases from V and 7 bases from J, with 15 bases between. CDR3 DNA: TGTGCCAGCAGTGAATTTCCCCCTACCTTGGAGCAGTACTTC. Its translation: CASSEFPPTLEQYF.

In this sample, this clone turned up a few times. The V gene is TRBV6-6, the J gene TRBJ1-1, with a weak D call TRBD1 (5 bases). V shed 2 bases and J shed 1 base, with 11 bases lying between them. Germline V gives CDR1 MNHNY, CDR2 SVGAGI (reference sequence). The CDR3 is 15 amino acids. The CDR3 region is CASSYAGGGNTEAFF. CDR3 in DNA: TGTGCCAGCAGTTACGCGGGGGGAGGGAACACTGAAGCTTTCTTT.

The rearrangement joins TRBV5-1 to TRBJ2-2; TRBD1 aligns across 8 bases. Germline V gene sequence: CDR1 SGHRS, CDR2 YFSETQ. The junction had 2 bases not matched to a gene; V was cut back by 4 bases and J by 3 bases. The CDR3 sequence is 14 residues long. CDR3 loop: CASSPDRDTGELFF. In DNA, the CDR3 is TGCGCCAGCAGCCCGGACAGGGACACCGGGGAGCTGTTTTTT.

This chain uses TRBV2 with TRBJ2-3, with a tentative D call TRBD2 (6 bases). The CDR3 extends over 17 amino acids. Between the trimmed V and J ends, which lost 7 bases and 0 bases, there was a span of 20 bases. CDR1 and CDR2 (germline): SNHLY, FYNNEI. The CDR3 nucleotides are TGTGCCAGCAATGGCCGCGTCGGGGGACCCAGCACAGATACGCAGTATTTT. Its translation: CASNGRVGGPSTDTQYF.

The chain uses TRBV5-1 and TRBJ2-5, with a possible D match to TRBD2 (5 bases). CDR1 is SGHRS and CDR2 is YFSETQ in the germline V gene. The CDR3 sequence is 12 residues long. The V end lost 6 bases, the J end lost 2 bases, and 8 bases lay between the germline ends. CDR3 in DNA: TGCGCCAGCACGGGGAATCAAGAGACCCAGTACTTC. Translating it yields CASTGNQETQYF. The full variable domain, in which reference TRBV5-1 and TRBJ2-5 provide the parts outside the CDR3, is KAGVTQTPRYLIKTRGQQVTLSCSPISGHRSVSWYQQTPGQGLQFLFEYFSETQRNKGNFPGRFSGRQFSNSRSEMNVSTLELGDSALYLCASTGNQETQYFGPGTRLLVL.

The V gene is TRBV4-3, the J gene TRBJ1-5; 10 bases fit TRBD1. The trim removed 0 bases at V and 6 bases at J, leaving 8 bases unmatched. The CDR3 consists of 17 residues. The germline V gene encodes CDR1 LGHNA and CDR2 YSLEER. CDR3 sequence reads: CASSQDLGTGASQPQHF. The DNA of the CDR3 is TGCGCCAGCAGCCAAGATTTAGGGACAGGGGCAAGTCAGCCCCAGCATTTT.

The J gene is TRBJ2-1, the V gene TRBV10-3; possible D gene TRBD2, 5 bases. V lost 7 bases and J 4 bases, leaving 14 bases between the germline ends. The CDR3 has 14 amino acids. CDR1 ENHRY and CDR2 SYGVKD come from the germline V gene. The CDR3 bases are TGTGCCATCATGGAGGTTGGAGAGTACAATGAGCAGTTCTTC. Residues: CAIMEVGEYNEQFF.

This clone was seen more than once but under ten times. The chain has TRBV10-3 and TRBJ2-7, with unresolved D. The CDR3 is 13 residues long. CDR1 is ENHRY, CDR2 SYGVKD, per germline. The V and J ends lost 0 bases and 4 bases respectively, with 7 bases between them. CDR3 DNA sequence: TGTGCCATCAGTGAGTCAACCGGGTACGAGCAGTACTTC. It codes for CAISESTGYEQYF.

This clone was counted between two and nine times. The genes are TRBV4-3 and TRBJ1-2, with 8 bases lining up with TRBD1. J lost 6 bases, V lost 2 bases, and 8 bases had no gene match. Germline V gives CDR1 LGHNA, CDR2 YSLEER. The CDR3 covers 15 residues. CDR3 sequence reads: CASSQQDREGDGYTF. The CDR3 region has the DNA TGCGCCAGCAGCCAACAGGACAGGGAGGGTGATGGCTACACCTTC.

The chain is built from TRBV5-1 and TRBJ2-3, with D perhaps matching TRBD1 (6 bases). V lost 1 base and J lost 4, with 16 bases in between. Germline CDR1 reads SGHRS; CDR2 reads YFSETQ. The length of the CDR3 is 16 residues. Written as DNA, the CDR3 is TGCGCCAGCAGCTTGATAGAGGGCAGGGGCGCAGATACGCAGTATTTT. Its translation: CASSLIEGRGADTQYF.

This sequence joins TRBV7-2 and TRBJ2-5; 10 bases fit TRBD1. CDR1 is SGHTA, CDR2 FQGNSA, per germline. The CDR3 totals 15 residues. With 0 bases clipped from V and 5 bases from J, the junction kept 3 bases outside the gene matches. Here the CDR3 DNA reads TGTGCCAGCAGCTTAGCGACAGGGGGCCGGGAGACCCAGTACTTC. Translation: CASSLATGGRETQYF.

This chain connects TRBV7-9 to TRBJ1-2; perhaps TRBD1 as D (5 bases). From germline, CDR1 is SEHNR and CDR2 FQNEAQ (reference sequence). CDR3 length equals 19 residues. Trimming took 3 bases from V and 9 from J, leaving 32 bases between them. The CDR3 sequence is CASSLVSGAGSGAMRSYTF. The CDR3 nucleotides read TGTGCCAGCAGCTTGGTTTCCGGGGCGGGGTCGGGAGCTATGAGGAGCTACACCTTC.

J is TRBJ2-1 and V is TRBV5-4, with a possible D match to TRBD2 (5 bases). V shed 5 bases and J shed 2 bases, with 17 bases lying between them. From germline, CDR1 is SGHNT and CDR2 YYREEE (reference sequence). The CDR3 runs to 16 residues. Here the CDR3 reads CASSTPSPLTYNEQFF. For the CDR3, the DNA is TGTGCCAGCAGTACACCTAGCCCGTTAACCTACAATGAGCAGTTCTTC.